Below, one T cell receptor (beta chain) is given with its context. This same CDR3 is encoded by further DNA sequences in the sample. This CDR3 contains 15 residues. V shed 0 bases and J shed 5 bases, with 14 bases lying between them. Germline CDR1 SGDLS, CDR2 YYNGEE. Data came from immunoSEQ multiplex PCR; TCRdb stores just in-frame clones and leaves some out. The table shows roughly 190,000 clones, with about 89% occurring only once. This record comes from a study of blood T cell repertoires in COVID-19. Overall study: T cells, B-cell-depleted T cells, or PBMCs provided the cDNA or gDNA that served as material.

The V and J genes are TRBV9 and TRBJ1-1, with TRBD1 as a possible D gene (5 bases). This TCR came from a man between 70 and 80 years old with acute or convalescent COVID-19. Sample: peripheral blood. CDR3 sequence: CASSVDGAGGTEAFF. The CDR3, as DNA: TGTGCCAGCAGCGTAGATGGGGCAGGCGGAACTGAAGCTTTCTTT.